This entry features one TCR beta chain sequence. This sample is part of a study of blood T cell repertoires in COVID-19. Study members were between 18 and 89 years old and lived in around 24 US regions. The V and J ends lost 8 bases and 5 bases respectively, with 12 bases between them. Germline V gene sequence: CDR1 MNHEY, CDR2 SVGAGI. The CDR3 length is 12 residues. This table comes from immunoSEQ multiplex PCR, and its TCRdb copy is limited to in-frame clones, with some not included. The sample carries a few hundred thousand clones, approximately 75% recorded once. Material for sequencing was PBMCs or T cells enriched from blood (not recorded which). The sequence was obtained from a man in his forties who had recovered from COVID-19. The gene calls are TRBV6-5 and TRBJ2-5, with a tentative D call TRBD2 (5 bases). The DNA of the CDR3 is TGTGCCAGCCGGCCGGGCGGGGAGACCCAGTACTTC. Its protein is CASRPGGETQYF.